The present TCR beta chain was sequenced within a study of blood T cell repertoires in COVID-19. Study-wide context: Acute-phase and convalescent COVID-19 samples originated in the United States, Italy and Spain. From T cells, B-cell-depleted T cells, or PBMCs came the material, which was cDNA or gDNA.

Trimming removed 4 bases from V and 3 bases from J, with 6 bases in between. Germline V CDR1 and CDR2: SGHDT, YYEEEE. This CDR3 has 12 residues. Original processing notes: Estimated nucleated cell counts came from reference gene primer amplification. Profiling relied on immunoSEQ multiplex PCR, and the TCRdb table lists in-frame clones only, not all of them. The V and J calls and the clone size are those of that table, but D and trimming were determined from the DNA. The data show around 170,000 clones, with 84% seen just once and over 13% held by the top ten. The sequenced sample consisted of peripheral blood. This sequence was found in a man under 40 with active or convalescent COVID-19. This chain uses TRBV5-6 with TRBJ2-3; D not resolved. Here the CDR3 reads CASSLPTDTQYF. The CDR3 DNA is TGTGCCAGCAGCCTACCGACAGATACGCAGTATTTT.